These 20 T cell receptor beta chains originate from one sample sequenced in a study of T cell responses to AZD1222 COVID-19 vaccine. Profiled with immunoSEQ multiplex PCR; TCRdb holds only in-frame clones, not every one. The sample lists 85,000 to 130,000 clones; approximately 87% were seen once. The starting material was peripheral blood, obtained on day 0 of AZD1222 vaccination. The receptors were gathered from an adult in good health.

This chain uses TRBV2 with TRBJ2-4, with D tentatively TRBD1 (6 bases). The CDR3 runs to 15 residues. V was trimmed by 6 bases and J by 0 bases, leaving 12 bases between them. Germline CDR1 is SNHLY and CDR2 is FYNNEI. As DNA, the CDR3 is TGTGCCAGCAGAGGACAGTATCTAGCCAAAAACATTCAGTACTTC. Translated: CASRGQYLAKNIQYF. Supplemented by reference TRBV2 and TRBJ2-4, the full variable domain reads EPEVTQTPSHQVTQMGQEVILRCVPISNHLYFYWYRQILGQKVEFLVSFYNNEISEKSEIFDDQFSVERPDGSNFTLKIRSTKLEDSAMYFCASRGQYLAKNIQYFGAGTRLSVL.

This chain connects TRBV9 to TRBJ2-6; D call uncertain. Germline CDR1 and CDR2: SGDLS and YYNGEE. CDR3 size: 14 residues. The V and J ends lost 0 bases and 4 bases respectively, with 5 bases between them. CDR3 loop: CASSVAPGANVLTF. Written as DNA, the CDR3 is TGTGCCAGCAGCGTAGCCCCCGGGGCCAACGTCCTGACTTTC.

The V and J genes are TRBV9 and TRBJ1-4, with D tentatively TRBD1 (5 bases). Germline CDR1 SGDLS, CDR2 YYNGEE. Trimming took off 3 bases at V and 0 bases at J, with 9 bases between the two ends. This CDR3 contains 15 residues. This CDR3 is CASSASGTTNEKLFF. CDR3 DNA sequence: TGTGCCAGCAGCGCGTCAGGGACAACTAATGAAAAACTGTTTTTT.

The chain couples TRBV5-5 to TRBJ2-5; D gene unclear. Trimming took off 3 bases at V and 1 base at J, with 4 bases between the two ends. Germline-derived CDR1 and CDR2 are SGHKS and YYEKEE (reference sequence). The CDR3 has 12 residues. CDR3 sequence: CASSSRQETQYF. As DNA, the CDR3 is TGTGCCAGCAGCTCCCGCCAAGAGACCCAGTACTTC.

The chain has TRBV25-1 and TRBJ1-2; D possibly corresponds to TRBD1 (5 bases). Trimming took off 9 bases at V and 2 bases at J, with 13 bases between the two ends. CDR3 size: 13 residues. Per the germline V gene, CDR1 is MGHDK and CDR2 is SYGVNS. The CDR3 nucleotides are TGTGCCAGTAGAACAGGTGACAACTATGGCTACACCTTC. It specifies CASRTGDNYGYTF.

A remark on this clone: Within the sample, other DNA sequences also encode this same CDR3. The chain links TRBV19 to TRBJ1-1; possibly TRBD1 for D (5 bases). This CDR3 comprises 13 residues. Germline assignment: CDR1 LNHDA and CDR2 SQIVND (reference sequence). V was cut by 4 bases and J by 3 bases, with 9 bases left in between. CDR3 sequence reads: CASSSTGDTEAFF. DNA of the CDR3: TGTGCCAGTAGTAGCACAGGAGACACTGAAGCTTTCTTT. The variable domain in full, completed from reference TRBV19 and TRBJ1-1, reads DGGITQSPKYLFRKEGQNVTLSCEQNLNHDAMYWYRQDPGQGLRLIYYSQIVNDFQKGDIAEGYSVSREKKESFPLTVTSAQKNPTAFYLCASSSTGDTEAFFGQGTRLTVV.

This clone was picked up one time. The V gene is TRBV30, the J gene TRBJ1-5; the D gene is possibly TRBD1 (5 bases). The CDR3 covers 13 residues. Looked up from germline, CDR1 is GTSNPN and CDR2 is SVGIG (reference sequence). The V end was cut by 2 bases, the J end by 4 bases, with 9 bases between. DNA for the CDR3: TGTGCCTGGAGTCAGGGAATTAATCAGCCCCAGCATTTT. Amino acid sequence: CAWSQGINQPQHF. The full variable domain, in which reference TRBV30 and TRBJ1-5 provide the parts outside the CDR3, is SQTIHQWPATLVQPVGSPLSLECTVEGTSNPNLYWYRQAAGRGLQLLFYSVGIGQISSEVPQNLSASRPQDRQFILSSKKLLLSDSGFYLCAWSQGINQPQHFGDGTRLSIL.

V gene TRBV28 combines with J gene TRBJ1-5; 10 bases match TRBD1. Germline V gene sequence: CDR1 MDHEN, CDR2 SYDVKM. Unmatched junction bases numbered 6, after V lost 6 bases and J lost 4 bases. CDR3 length: 15 amino acids. The CDR3 protein is CASRVRTGGNQPQHF. The CDR3 nucleotides read TGTGCCAGCAGGGTACGGACAGGGGGGAATCAGCCCCAGCATTTT.

The chain links TRBV4-2 to TRBJ1-3, with TRBD1 matching 7 bases. The CDR3 totals 16 residues. The V gene end was trimmed by 4 bases and the J gene end by 2 bases; junction bases not matched to a gene: 8. The germline CDR1 and CDR2 sequences are LGHNA and YNFKEQ. The CDR3 region has the DNA TGTGCCAGCAGCCGATGGACAGGTGGGACTGGAAACACCATATATTTT. This translates into CASSRWTGGTGNTIYF.

The genes are TRBV6-6 and TRBJ1-1; D is perhaps TRBD1 (5 bases). Per germline, CDR1 MNHNY and CDR2 SVGAGI (reference sequence). The CDR3 has 15 amino acids. Trimming took 0 bases from V and 7 from J, leaving 15 bases between them. As DNA, the CDR3 is TGTGCCAGCAGTTACTCGAACTTCAGGGAAGGTGAAGCTTTCTTT. Its protein product is CASSYSNFREGEAFF.

Concerning this clone itself: The junction shows a germline mismatch at one end, possibly a read error. The CDR3 loop is CASSLAGLGNTIYF. CDR3 bases: TGTGCCAGCAGTTTAGCAGGGCTCGGAAACACCATATATTTT. The gene calls are TRBV11-2 and TRBJ1-3, with D possibly being TRBD1 (5 bases). CDR3 length: 14 amino acids. Germline CDR1 and CDR2: SGHAT and FQNNGV.

In this sample, this clone turned up once. The rearrangement links TRBV6-2 or TRBV6-3 to TRBJ1-2; no clear D gene. Trimming removed 2 bases at V and 6 bases at J, with 1 base between. Per germline, CDR1 MNHEY and CDR2 SVGEGT. The CDR3 covers 10 residues. The CDR3 loop is CASSYDGYTF. DNA for the CDR3: TGTGCCAGCAGTTACGATGGCTACACCTTC.

This chain connects TRBV2 to TRBJ1-2; maybe TRBD1 (6 bases). CDR1 and CDR2 (germline): SNHLY, FYNNEI. The V end was cut by 4 bases, the J end by 3 bases, with 21 bases between. This CDR3 spans 17 amino acids. In nucleotides, the CDR3 is TGTGCCAGCAGTGCCGGGACAATCGGTTGGGTCGACTATGGCTACACCTTC. Protein: CASSAGTIGWVDYGYTF.

This chain joins TRBV19 and TRBJ1-2, with D unresolved. Per the germline V gene, CDR1 is LNHDA and CDR2 is SQIVND (reference sequence). The CDR3 covers 11 residues. V was shortened by 0 bases and J by 8 bases, with 4 bases between the two germline ends. CDR3 region: CASSIDIGYTF. The DNA for the CDR3 is TGTGCCAGTAGTATAGACATCGGCTACACCTTC.

The chain carries TRBV2 and TRBJ1-1, with D possibly matching TRBD1 (6 bases). V was clipped by 5 bases and J by 1 base, with 14 bases between them. The CDR3 totals 15 residues. CDR1 is SNHLY and CDR2 is FYNNEI in the germline V gene. CDR3 sequence: CASSLTGTPNTEAFF. The CDR3 nucleotides are TGTGCCAGCAGTCTAACCGGGACACCGAACACTGAAGCTTTCTTT.

V is TRBV7-8 and J is TRBJ1-5; perhaps TRBD1 as D (6 bases). CDR1 and CDR2 from the germline V gene are SGHVS and FQNEAQ. The CDR3 spans 16 residues. Trimming shortened V by 1 base and J by 7 bases, and 17 bases separated the two germline ends. The CDR3 protein is CASSLDVAGVTQPQHF. CDR3 bases: TGTGCCAGCAGCTTAGATGTGGCAGGGGTAACCCAGCCCCAGCATTTT.

V and J are TRBV19 and TRBJ1-6, with D possibly matching TRBD1 (5 bases). This CDR3 region has 14 residues. The germline V gene has CDR1 LNHDA and CDR2 SQIVND (reference sequence). Between the trimmed V and J ends, which lost 6 bases and 6 bases, there was a span of 12 bases. CDR3 amino acids: CASRLLGGNSPLHF. As DNA, the CDR3 is TGTGCCAGTAGGCTCCTCGGGGGTAATTCACCCCTCCACTTT.

This chain joins TRBV9 and TRBJ1-1, with D uncertain. Trimming shortened V by 3 bases and J by 0 bases, and 9 bases separated the two germline ends. The CDR3 loop spans 14 amino acids. Per germline, CDR1 SGDLS and CDR2 YYNGEE. CDR3: CASSARTVNTEAFF. As DNA, the CDR3 is TGTGCCAGCAGCGCACGGACTGTGAACACTGAAGCTTTCTTT. The full variable domain, with the rest looked up from reference TRBV9 and TRBJ1-1, is DSGVTQTPKHLITATGQRVTLRCSPRSGDLSVYWYQQSLDQGLQFLIQYYNGEERAKGNILERFSAQQFPDLHSELNLSSLELGDSALYFCASSARTVNTEAFFGQGTRLTVV.

Comment on this clone: The CDR3 does not end in the conserved phenylalanine or tryptophan, so this is likely a read error. It is unclear where the CDR3 begins or ends on the DNA, so no DNA is shown, and the CDR3 is as TCRdb lists it. The chain uses TRBV10-3 and TRBJ1-3; TRBD1, the D gene given by the table, was not confirmed from the DNA. 14 amino acids form the CDR3, both terminal residues included. Germline V CDR1 and CDR2: ENHRY, SYGVKD. CDR3 residues: CAISAGTGGQIARI.

This clone was detected only a few times. V is TRBV21-1 and J is TRBJ1-6; the table's D call, TRBD1, has no DNA check behind it. TRBV21-1 is a documented pseudogene. This CDR3 has 18 amino acids. The CDR3, as DNA: TGTGCCAGCAGCAACTGGACAGTCAACGGCTCCTATAATTCACCCCTCCACTTT. This encodes CASSNWTVNGSYNSPLHF.